The 14 T cell receptor beta chains listed next were all sequenced from one sample in a study of control samples from healthy donors and cancer patients (dated by TCRdb to 2020 to 2022). The library was made by the immunoSEQ multiplex PCR assay. TCRdb carries this immuneACCESS record with in-frame sequences only. Its versions omit some clonotypes, under half of them owing to an unresolved V gene in the studies checked, with the rest unexplained. The sample contains about 49,000 clones, approximately 83% of them found a single time. Clones ranked in the top ten supply 2.8% of the sample. Sequenced input: PBMCs. The receptors come from a woman between 45 and 65 years old with lung cancer.

The V gene is TRBV4-3, the J gene TRBJ2-7; the match to TRBD1 covers 10 bases. This CDR3 is built from 14 residues. The V segment lost 5 bases and the J segment 2 bases; nucleotides outside the gene matches: 3. Germline-derived CDR1 and CDR2 are LGHNA and YSLEER. The CDR3 loop reads CASSTGTGAYEQYF. CDR3 coding DNA: TGCGCCAGCAGCACCGGGACAGGGGCCTACGAGCAGTACTTC.

The chain joins TRBV14 to TRBJ1-2; D uncertain. The V and J ends lost 0 bases and 3 bases respectively, with 14 bases between them. CDR3 length: 16 amino acids. Germline V gene lookup returns CDR1 SGHDN and CDR2 FVKESK. CDR3 protein: CASSQDNRGGYYGYTF. The DNA for the CDR3 is TGTGCCAGCAGCCAAGATAATCGTGGCGGATACTATGGCTACACCTTC.

V is TRBV5-1 and J is TRBJ2-7, with 9 bases that match TRBD1. Germline V CDR1 and CDR2: SGHRS, YFSETQ. The CDR3 sequence is 18 residues long. The ends lost 2 bases at V and 0 bases at J; junction bases unmatched: 12. The CDR3 spells CASSLDPIGTGSSYEQYF. The CDR3 DNA reads TGCGCCAGCAGCTTAGACCCGATCGGGACAGGGTCCTCCTACGAGCAGTACTTC.

The V call is TRBV3-1 (or the pseudogene TRBV3-2), the J call TRBJ1-5; D is ambiguous. This CDR3 is 20 amino acids long. Trimming took off 0 bases at V and 0 bases at J, with 21 bases between the two ends. The V gene's germline CDR1 is LGHDT and CDR2 YNNKEL (reference sequence). DNA of the CDR3: TGTGCCAGCAGCCAAGATCCAGAACGTACAGCCCCCCATAGCAATCAGCCCCAGCATTTT. Its protein product is CASSQDPERTAPHSNQPQHF.

The chain joins TRBV10-1 to TRBJ1-1; 8 nucleotides align to TRBD1. CDR3 length: 15 residues. CDR1 WNHNN and CDR2 SYGVQD come from the germline V gene (reference sequence). V lost 0 bases and J lost 4; bases outside the gene matches: 4. The CDR3 spells CASSESGGQATEAFF. Here the CDR3 DNA reads TGCGCCAGCAGTGAGTCGGGGGGACAGGCCACTGAAGCTTTCTTT.

The chain is built from TRBV5-1 and TRBJ1-1; a weak D match, TRBD1 (6 bases). Germline CDR1 reads SGHRS; CDR2 reads YFSETQ. The CDR3 is 13 amino acids. V was clipped by 2 bases and J by 5 bases, with 10 bases between them. The CDR3 region has the DNA TGCGCCAGCAGCTTTAGGGGGGAAACTGAAGCTTTCTTT. Translated: CASSFRGETEAFF.

The chain couples TRBV24-1 to TRBJ2-3; D remains unclear. Germline V gives CDR1 KGHDR, CDR2 SFDVKD. The CDR3 is 14 residues long. Trimming took off 1 base at V and 2 bases at J, with 6 bases between the two ends. CDR3 protein: CATSDFFYTDTQYF. In nucleotides, the CDR3 is TGTGCCACCAGTGATTTTTTCTACACAGATACGCAGTATTTT.

The genes are TRBV7-2 and TRBJ2-4; a possible D gene is TRBD2 (6 bases). The CDR3 spans 17 residues. Between the trimmed V and J ends, which lost 7 bases and 3 bases, there was a span of 22 bases. CDR1 SGHTA and CDR2 FQGNSA come from the germline V gene. The chain's CDR3 is CASTPKVGGFDKNIQYF. DNA for the CDR3: TGTGCCAGCACCCCCAAGGTGGGGGGATTTGACAAAAACATTCAGTACTTC. The whole variable domain, filled in from reference TRBV7-2 and TRBJ2-4, reads GAGVSQSPSNKVTEKGKDVELRCDPISGHTALYWYRQSLGQGLEFLIYFQGNSAPDKSGLPSDRFSAERTGGSVSTLTIQRTQQEDSAVYLCASTPKVGGFDKNIQYFGAGTRLSVL.

V usage is TRBV11-2 and J usage is TRBJ2-7; D uncertain. Germline V gives CDR1 SGHAT, CDR2 FQNNGV. V lost 8 bases, J lost 2 bases, and 13 bases lay in between. This CDR3 comprises 13 residues. The DNA for the CDR3 is TGTGCCAGCGCCCTGGACCGAACCTACGAGCAGTACTTC. This sequence encodes CASALDRTYEQYF. Variable domain in full (rest from reference TRBV11-2 and TRBJ2-7): EAGVAQSPRYKIIEKRQSVAFWCNPISGHATLYWYQQILGQGPKLLIQFQNNGVVDDSQLPKDRFSAERLKGVDSTLKIQPAKLEDSAVYLCASALDRTYEQYFGPGTRLTVT.

Comments on this clone: This same CDR3 is encoded by further DNA sequences in the sample. The chain recombines TRBV5-1 with TRBJ1-1; 8 nucleotides align to TRBD1. The ends lost 8 bases at V and 6 bases at J; junction bases unmatched: 12. CDR3 length: 14 amino acids. Germline loops: CDR1 SGHRS, CDR2 YFSETQ. This CDR3 reads CASKGQGEGAEAFF. The DNA of the CDR3 is TGCGCCAGTAAAGGACAGGGTGAGGGGGCTGAAGCTTTCTTT.

The V gene is TRBV2, the J gene TRBJ2-7; 10 bases map to TRBD1. J lost 3 bases, V lost 5 bases, and 4 bases had no gene match. Germline V CDR1 and CDR2: SNHLY, FYNNEI. This CDR3 comprises 14 residues. The CDR3 region is CASSPGTGDYEQYF. The CDR3 DNA reads as TGTGCCAGCAGTCCCGGGACAGGGGACTACGAGCAGTACTTC.

The chain uses TRBV28 and TRBJ1-6; 10 bases agree with TRBD1. CDR3 length: 17 residues. Trimming took 4 bases from V and 10 from J; bases not matched to a gene: 13. Looked up from germline, CDR1 is MDHEN and CDR2 is SYDVKM. The CDR3 DNA reads as TGTGCCAGCAGTTCACGAACCGGGACAGGGGTGCGATCACCCCTCCACTTT. Amino acid sequence: CASSSRTGTGVRSPLHF.

This clone was recorded once. The chain uses TRBV10-1 and TRBJ2-7, with TRBD1 as a possible D gene (6 bases). The CDR3 length is 14 residues. V shed 2 bases and J shed 6 bases, with 14 bases lying between them. Germline V gene lookup returns CDR1 WNHNN and CDR2 SYGVQD (reference sequence). The CDR3 reads CASSENRARGEQYF. The CDR3 DNA reads as TGCGCCAGCAGTGAGAACAGGGCCCGCGGCGAGCAGTACTTC.

The rearrangement uses TRBV27 and TRBJ2-1, with TRBD1 identical over 7 bases. The ends lost 7 bases at V and 4 bases at J; junction bases unmatched: 16. The V gene's germline CDR1 is MNHEY and CDR2 SMNVEV (reference sequence). This CDR3 contains 17 residues. The CDR3: CASTLSSSGQAYNEQFF. The CDR3, as DNA: TGTGCCAGCACCTTGTCGTCGTCCGGACAGGCTTACAATGAGCAGTTCTTC.